This record concerns one T cell receptor (beta chain) sequence. No antigen is known for it. The CDR3 spans 14 residues. CDR1 and CDR2 (germline): MNHEY, SVGAGI. V was trimmed by 7 bases and J by 7 bases, leaving 16 bases between them. These data are taken from a study of T cell responses to AZD1222 COVID-19 vaccine. Study-level points and caveats: Every sample of the repertoires postdated the peak T cell response. A mostly white British donor set with more females was recruited, and clonal diversity was possibly underestimated.

Sequenced by immunoSEQ multiplex PCR; TCRdb stores in-frame clones only, minus some. The sample has about 67,000 clones, 83% seen once. The source material was peripheral blood, sampled 28 days after the second AZD1222 dose. The TCR originated in an adult who received the AZD1222 COVID-19 vaccine. The chain recombines TRBV6-5 with TRBJ2-2; tentatively, D is TRBD1 or TRBD2 (5 bases each). CDR3 nucleotide sequence: TGTGCCAGCACCCCGGGACCGGAGGACGGGGAGCTGTTTTTT. Amino acids: CASTPGPEDGELFF.